This TCR beta chain was identified during a study of T cells after yellow fever vaccination. About the research overall: Where fractions had low cell numbers, libraries were prepared from them with the SMART-Seq v4 Ultra Low Input RNA kit.

Trimming removed 2 bases from V and 0 bases from J, with 16 bases in between. This CDR3 has 18 amino acids. This clonotype has ten or more counts. UMIs and a universal primer site were added when TCR cDNA was made by 5'RACE template switching. TCRdb independently ran MiXCR on the 5' RACE reads; one entry per CDR3 protein. The top ten clones hold over 2% of a sample with 150,000 to 200,000 distinct CDR3 sequences, around 7.3% of them seen once. The specimen comprised CD4+ T cells sorted from PBMCs, sampled about 5 days after the first yellow fever vaccination. The rearrangement uses TRBV23-1 and TRBJ2-2; tentatively, D is TRBD1 (6 bases). TRBV23-1 is identified as an open reading frame with a role that is uncertain. The receptor's source is a young man who received the YFV17D yellow fever vaccine. In DNA form, the CDR3 reads TGCGCCAGCAGTCAAAAATGGGTGGGACACCCGAACACCGGGGAGCTGTTTTTT. Translating gives CASSQKWVGHPNTGELFF.